These T cell receptor beta chains were read from a single sample in a study of T cell responses to AZD1222 COVID-19 vaccine. Only in-frame clones appear in the TCRdb table, and some are missing; sequencing was by immunoSEQ multiplex PCR. This sample has about 120,000 clones, with approximately 91% found just once. The source was peripheral blood, collected on day 0 of AZD1222 vaccination. All receptors derive from an adult in good health. Both conserved end residues are part of each CDR3. A D gene is named only where the DNA matches it firmly.

>17|TRBJ2-1|TRBD2|TRBV5-1
CASSLETSGYFIDGPFF
TGCGCCAGCAGCTTGGAAACTAGCGGCTATTTTATAGATGGGCCGTTCTTC
>13|TRBJ2-5|.|TRBV6-2/TRBV6-3
CASSYEYQETQYF
TGTGCCAGCAGTTACGAGTACCAAGAGACCCAGTACTTC
>15|TRBJ2-3|.|TRBV4-3
CASSQGQGGPDTQYF
TGCGCCAGCAGCCAAGGCCAGGGGGGGCCAGATACGCAGTATTTT
>13|TRBJ1-5|.|TRBV12-3/TRBV12-4
CASSPQRDQPQHF
TGTGCCAGCAGCCCACAGCGAGATCAGCCCCAGCATTTT
>13|TRBJ2-7|.|TRBV7-2
CASSLGASYEQYF
TGTGCCAGCAGCTTAGGTGCTAGCTACGAGCAGTACTTC
>17|TRBJ1-1|.|TRBV5-1
CASSLGASRGMNTEAFF
TGCGCCAGCAGCTTGGGGGCTAGCCGGGGTATGAACACTGAAGCTTTCTTT
>10|TRBJ1-4|.|TRBV28
CASGREKLFF
TGTGCCAGCGGTAGGGAAAAACTGTTTTTT
>15|TRBJ1-3|.|TRBV5-6
CASSLGAFSGNTIYF
TGTGCCAGCAGCTTGGGTGCCTTCTCTGGAAACACCATATATTTT
>16|TRBJ1-3|.|TRBV4-1
CASSPSGRRGRRTIYF
TGCGCCAGCAGCCCCTCAGGGAGAAGAGGGAGGAGAACCATATATTTT
>18|TRBJ1-6|.|TRBV7-6
CASSLARGGRGSNSPLHF
TGTGCCAGCAGCTTAGCGAGGGGCGGCAGGGGTAGTAATTCACCCCTCCACTTT
>12|TRBJ2-3|.|TRBV4-2
CASSHTGDTQYF
TGTGCCAGCAGCCATACTGGGGATACGCAGTATTTT
>15|TRBJ2-2|TRBD1|TRBV7-6
CASSYDRVNTGELFF
TGTGCCAGCAGCTATGACAGGGTGAACACCGGGGAGCTGTTTTTT
>13|TRBJ1-6|.|TRBV30
CAWSVPWARALHF
TGTGCCTGGAGTGTACCTTGGGCGCGGGCCCTCCACTTT
>14|TRBJ2-3|.|TRBV19
CASSAGALTDTQYF
TGTGCCAGTAGCGCAGGGGCTCTCACAGATACGCAGTATTTT
>17|TRBJ2-7|TRBD1|TRBV15
CATSGESGTGSNYEQYF
TGTGCCACCAGCGGAGAGAGCGGGACAGGGTCCAATTACGAGCAGTACTTC
>18|TRBJ1-4|TRBD1|TRBV11-2
CASSLADRLVATNEKLFF
TGTGCCAGCAGCTTAGCGGACAGGCTCGTTGCAACTAATGAAAAACTGTTTTTT
>17|TRBJ1-1|TRBD1|TRBV7-6
CASSLLPGQALNTEAFF
TGTGCCAGCAGCTTGCTGCCGGGACAGGCACTGAACACTGAAGCTTTCTTT